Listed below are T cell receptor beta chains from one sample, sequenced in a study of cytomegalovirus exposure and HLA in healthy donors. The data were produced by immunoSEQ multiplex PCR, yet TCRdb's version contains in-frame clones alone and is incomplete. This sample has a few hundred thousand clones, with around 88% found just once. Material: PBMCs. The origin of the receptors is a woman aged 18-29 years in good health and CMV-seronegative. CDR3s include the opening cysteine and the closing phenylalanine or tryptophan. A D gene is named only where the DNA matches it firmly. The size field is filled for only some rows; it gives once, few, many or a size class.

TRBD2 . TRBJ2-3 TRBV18 CASSTYGGAGTDTQYF TGTGCCAGCTCAACATACGGGGGGGCCGGGACAGATACGCAGTATTTT
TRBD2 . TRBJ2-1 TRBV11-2 CASSWGTSGKYNEQFF TGTGCCAGCAGCTGGGGAACTAGCGGAAAATACAATGAGCAGTTCTTC
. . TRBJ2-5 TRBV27 CASSLSGGGYQETQYF TGTGCCAGCAGTTTATCTGGGGGGGGCTACCAAGAGACCCAGTACTTC
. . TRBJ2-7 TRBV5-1 CASSRDYEQYF TGCGCCAGCAGCCGAGATTACGAGCAGTACTTC
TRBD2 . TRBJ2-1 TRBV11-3 CASSTGTSGGYNEQFF TGTGCCAGCAGCACGGGGACTAGCGGGGGCTACAATGAGCAGTTCTTC
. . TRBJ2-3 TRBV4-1 CASSLQESTDTQYF TGCGCCAGCAGCCTACAGGAGAGCACAGATACGCAGTATTTT
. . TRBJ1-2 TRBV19 CASSFTSRGGYTF TGTGCCAGTAGCTTCACGAGTAGGGGCGGCTACACCTTC
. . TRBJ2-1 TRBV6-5 CASGPPANEQFF TGTGCCAGCGGTCCCCCCGCGAATGAGCAGTTCTTC
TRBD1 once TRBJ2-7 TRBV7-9 CASSLGTGALGEQYF TGTGCCAGCAGCTTAGGGACAGGGGCCCTCGGGGAGCAGTACTTC
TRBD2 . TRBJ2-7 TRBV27 CASSQPSGRAPYEQYF TGTGCCAGCAGTCAACCTAGCGGGAGGGCCCCCTACGAGCAGTACTTC
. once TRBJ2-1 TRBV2 CASGRWPWGEQFF TGTGCCAGCGGGAGGTGGCCCTGGGGTGAGCAGTTCTTC
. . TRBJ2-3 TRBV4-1 CASSRTSTSTDTQYF TGCGCCAGCAGCCGTACTAGCACTAGCACAGATACGCAGTATTTT
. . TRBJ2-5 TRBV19 CASSSPGTPDAETQYF TGTGCCAGTAGTAGCCCCGGGACTCCCGATGCGGAGACCCAGTACTTC
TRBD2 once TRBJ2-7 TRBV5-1 CASSPMGGSEQYF TGCGCCAGCAGCCCGATGGGGGGGTCCGAGCAGTACTTC
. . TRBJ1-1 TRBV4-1 CASSQVLGGRPEAFF TGCGCCAGCAGCCAAGTATTAGGAGGGAGACCTGAAGCTTTCTTT
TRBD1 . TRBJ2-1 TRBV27 CASSLEPTGGRQFF TGTGCCAGCAGTTTAGAGCCAACAGGGGGCAGGCAGTTCTTC
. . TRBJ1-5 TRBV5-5 CASSTIDRPYNQPQHF TGTGCCAGCAGCACTATCGACAGGCCCTACAATCAGCCCCAGCATTTT
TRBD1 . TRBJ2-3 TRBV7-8 CASSLGPGRGRVADTQYF TGTGCCAGCAGCTTAGGGCCAGGAAGGGGGCGGGTTGCAGATACGCAGTATTTT